This T cell receptor (beta chain) was identified in a study of cytomegalovirus exposure and HLA in healthy donors. Overall study context: Out of 180 million or so T cells, an earlier analysis found some 110 million unique TCR beta sequences in total.

Germline assignment: CDR1 KGHSH and CDR2 LQKENI. The CDR3 runs 18 residues. V shed 1 base and J 1 base; nucleotides not matched to a gene: 4. Notes on the study in general: TCR beta V segments were, for the most part, productive about 87% or about 30% of the time in an earlier analysis.

The PCR was carried out with 60 Vbeta primers and 13 Jbeta primers. Profiled with immunoSEQ multiplex PCR; TCRdb holds only in-frame clones, not every one. The sample lists 98,000 or so clones; 76% were seen once. Remarks on this clone: The antigen is undetermined.

This chain connects TRBV18 to TRBJ2-6, with TRBD1 identical over 10 bases. This sequence originates from a man aged 35 to 55 in good health and CMV-seronegative. Source material: PBMCs. The CDR3 is CASSPQRTGGSGANVLTF. DNA for the CDR3: TGTGCCAGCTCACCACAAAGGACAGGGGGGTCTGGGGCCAACGTCCTGACTTTC.